This TCR beta chain was sequenced for a study of cytomegalovirus exposure and HLA in healthy donors. It was with 60 Vbeta and 13 Jbeta primers that the PCR ran. Sequencing used immunoSEQ multiplex PCR; TCRdb keeps in-frame clones, though not all of them. The profile covers 85,000 to 100,000 clones, with around 73% appearing a single time and around 3.6% taken by the ten largest. The CDR3 spans 16 residues. Trimming at V came to 7 bases and at J to 0 bases, leaving 6 bases not matched to a gene. The germline CDR1 and CDR2 sequences are MRHNA and SNTAGT. Whole-study findings and limits: A later analysis appeared to link common viral pathogens to several of the most significant clusters. Among the sequence variants, a highly shared cluster was likely an artifact of sequencing. CMV serostatus stood as the only immune exposure information on hand.

Concerning this clone itself: Its target is not known.

There were likely unrecorded immune exposures, though donors were nominally healthy when sampled. This TCR came from a man aged 40-55 years in good health and CMV-seronegative. Sample: PBMCs. V is TRBV6-4 and J is TRBJ1-6; TRBD1 matches 7 bases. CDR3 loop: CASTKDRSSYNSPLHF. The CDR3 nucleotides read TGTGCCAGCACGAAGGACAGGAGCTCCTATAATTCACCCCTCCACTTT.